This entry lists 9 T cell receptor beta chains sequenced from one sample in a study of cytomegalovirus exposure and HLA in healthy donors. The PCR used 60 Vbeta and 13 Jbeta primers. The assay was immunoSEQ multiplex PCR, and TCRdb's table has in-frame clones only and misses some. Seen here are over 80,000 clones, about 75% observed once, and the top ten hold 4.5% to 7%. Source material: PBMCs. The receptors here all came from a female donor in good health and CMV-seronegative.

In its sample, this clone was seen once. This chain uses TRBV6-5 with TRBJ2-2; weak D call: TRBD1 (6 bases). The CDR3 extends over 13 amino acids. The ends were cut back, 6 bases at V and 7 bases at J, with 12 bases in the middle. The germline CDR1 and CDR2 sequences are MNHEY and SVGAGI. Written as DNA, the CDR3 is TGTGCCAGCAGGGAAGGGGGTATCGGGGAGCTGTTTTTT. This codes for CASREGGIGELFF.

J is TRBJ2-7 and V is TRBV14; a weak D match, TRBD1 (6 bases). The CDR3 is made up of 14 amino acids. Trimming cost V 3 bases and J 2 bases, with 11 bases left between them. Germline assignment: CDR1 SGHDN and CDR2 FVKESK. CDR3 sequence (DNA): TGTGCCAGCAGCCAGAGACAGGCTCCCTACGAGCAGTACTTC. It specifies CASSQRQAPYEQYF.

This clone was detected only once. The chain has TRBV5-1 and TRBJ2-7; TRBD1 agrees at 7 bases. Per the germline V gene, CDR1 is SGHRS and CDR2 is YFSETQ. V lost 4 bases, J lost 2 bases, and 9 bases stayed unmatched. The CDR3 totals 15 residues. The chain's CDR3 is CASSTWDSAPYEQYF. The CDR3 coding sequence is TGCGCCAGCAGCACCTGGGACAGTGCCCCCTACGAGCAGTACTTC.

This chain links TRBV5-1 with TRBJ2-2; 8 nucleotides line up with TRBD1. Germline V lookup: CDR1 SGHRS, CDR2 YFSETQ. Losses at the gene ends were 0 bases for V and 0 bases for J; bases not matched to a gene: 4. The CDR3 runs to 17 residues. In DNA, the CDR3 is TGCGCCAGCAGCTTGGGGGGACAGGTCACGAACACCGGGGAGCTGTTTTTT. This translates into CASSLGGQVTNTGELFF. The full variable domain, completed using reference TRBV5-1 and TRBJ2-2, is KAGVTQTPRYLIKTRGQQVTLSCSPISGHRSVSWYQQTPGQGLQFLFEYFSETQRNKGNFPGRFSGRQFSNSRSEMNVSTLELGDSALYLCASSLGGQVTNTGELFFGEGSRLTVL.

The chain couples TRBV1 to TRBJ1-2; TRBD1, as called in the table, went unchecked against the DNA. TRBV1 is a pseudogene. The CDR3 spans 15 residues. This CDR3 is CTSSQEGEIGRAGTF. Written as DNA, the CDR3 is TGCACCAGCAGCCAAGAAGGAGAAATCGGCAGGGCAGGTACCTTC.

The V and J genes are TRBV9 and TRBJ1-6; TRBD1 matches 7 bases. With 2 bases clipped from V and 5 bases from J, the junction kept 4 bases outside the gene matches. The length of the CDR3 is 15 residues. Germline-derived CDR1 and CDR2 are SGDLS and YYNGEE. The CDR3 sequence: CASSVLGQDNSPLHF. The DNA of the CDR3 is TGTGCCAGCAGCGTCCTTGGACAGGATAATTCACCCCTCCACTTT.

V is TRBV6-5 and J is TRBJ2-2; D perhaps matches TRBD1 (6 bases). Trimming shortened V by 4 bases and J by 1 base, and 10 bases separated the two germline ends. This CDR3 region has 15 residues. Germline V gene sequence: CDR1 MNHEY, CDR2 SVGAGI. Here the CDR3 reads CASSWGTMNTGELFF. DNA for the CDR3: TGTGCCAGCAGTTGGGGGACAATGAACACCGGGGAGCTGTTTTTT.

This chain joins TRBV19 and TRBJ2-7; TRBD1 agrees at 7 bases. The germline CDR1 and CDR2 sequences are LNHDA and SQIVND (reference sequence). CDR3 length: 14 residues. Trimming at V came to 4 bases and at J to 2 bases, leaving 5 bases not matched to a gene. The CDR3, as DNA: TGTGCCAGTAGTAGTGGGACAGCTGCCTACGAGCAGTACTTC. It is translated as CASSSGTAAYEQYF.

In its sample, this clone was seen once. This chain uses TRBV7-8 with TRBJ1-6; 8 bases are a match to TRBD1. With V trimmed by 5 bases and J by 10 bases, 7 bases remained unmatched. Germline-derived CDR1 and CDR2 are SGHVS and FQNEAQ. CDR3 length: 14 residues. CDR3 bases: TGTGCCAGCAGCCACCGGGACAGGCTGTCACCCCTCCACTTT. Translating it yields CASSHRDRLSPLHF.